The sequence of this T cell receptor (beta chain) was determined in a study of blood T cell repertoires in COVID-19. Only in-frame clones appear in the TCRdb table, and some are missing; sequencing was by immunoSEQ multiplex PCR. The table records almost 300,000 clones, around 87% of them present only once. The ends lost 5 bases at V and 3 bases at J; junction bases unmatched: 4. Germline V gene sequence: CDR1 MNHNY, CDR2 SVGAGI (reference sequence). The length of the CDR3 is 16 residues. The chain recombines TRBV6-6 with TRBJ2-2, with 12 bases that match TRBD2. The sequence was collected from a man aged 65 to 85 with acute or convalescent COVID-19. The sequencing sample was made of peripheral blood. The CDR3 coding sequence is TGTGCCAGCAGTCCTAGCGGGGGGGCATACACCGGGGAGCTGTTTTTT. Translated: CASSPSGGAYTGELFF.